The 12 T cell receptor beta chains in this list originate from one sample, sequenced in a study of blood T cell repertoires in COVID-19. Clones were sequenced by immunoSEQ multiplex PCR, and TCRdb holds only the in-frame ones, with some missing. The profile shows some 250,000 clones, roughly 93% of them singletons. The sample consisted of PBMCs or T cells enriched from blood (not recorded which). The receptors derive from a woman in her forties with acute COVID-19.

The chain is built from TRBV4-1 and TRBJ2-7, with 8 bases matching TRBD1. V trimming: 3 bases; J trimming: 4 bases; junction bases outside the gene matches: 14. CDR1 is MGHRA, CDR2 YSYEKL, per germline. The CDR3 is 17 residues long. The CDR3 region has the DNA TGCGCCAGCAGCCAGGAGGACAGGGCCATTATCCCTTACGAGCAGTACTTC. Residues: CASSQEDRAIIPYEQYF.

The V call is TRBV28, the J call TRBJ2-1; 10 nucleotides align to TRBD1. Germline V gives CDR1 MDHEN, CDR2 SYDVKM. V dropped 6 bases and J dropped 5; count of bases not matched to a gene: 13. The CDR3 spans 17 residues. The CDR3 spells CASSPQPGQGTNNEQFF. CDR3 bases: TGTGCCAGCAGCCCTCAACCGGGACAGGGGACTAACAATGAGCAGTTCTTC. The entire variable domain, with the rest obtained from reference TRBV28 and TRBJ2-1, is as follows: DVKVTQSSRYLVKRTGEKVFLECVQDMDHENMFWYRQDPGLGLRLIYFSYDVKMKEKGDIPEGYSVSREKKERFSLILESASTNQTSMYLCASSPQPGQGTNNEQFFGPGTRLTVL.

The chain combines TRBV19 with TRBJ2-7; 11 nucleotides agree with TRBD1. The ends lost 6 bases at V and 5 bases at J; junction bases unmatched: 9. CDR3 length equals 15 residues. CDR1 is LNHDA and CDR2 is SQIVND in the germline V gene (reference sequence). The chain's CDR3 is CASRGIGTGGNEQYF. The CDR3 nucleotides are TGTGCCAGTAGAGGGATAGGGACAGGGGGAAACGAGCAGTACTTC.

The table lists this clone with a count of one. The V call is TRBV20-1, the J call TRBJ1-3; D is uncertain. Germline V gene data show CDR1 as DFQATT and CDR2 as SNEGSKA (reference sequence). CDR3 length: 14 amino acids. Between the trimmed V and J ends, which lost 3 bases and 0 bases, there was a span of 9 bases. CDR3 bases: TGCAGTGCTAGTGGGCGGAGCTCTGGAAACACCATATATTTT. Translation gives CSASGRSSGNTIYF.

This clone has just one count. CDR3 sequence (DNA): TGTGCCAGCACTTCGACAGGGGCCTCCTACAATGAGCAGTTCTTC. Amino acid sequence: CASTSTGASYNEQFF. The chain uses TRBV2 and TRBJ2-1, with 8 bases identical to TRBD1. V shed 7 bases, J shed 0 bases, and the junction held 5 bases outside the gene matches. This CDR3 has 15 amino acids. The germline V gene has CDR1 SNHLY and CDR2 FYNNEI.

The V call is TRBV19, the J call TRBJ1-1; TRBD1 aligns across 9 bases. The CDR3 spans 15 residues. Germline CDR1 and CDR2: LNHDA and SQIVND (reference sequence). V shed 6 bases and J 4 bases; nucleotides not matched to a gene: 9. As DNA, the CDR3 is TGTGCCAGTAGGGGAAGTGGGACAGGGCGCACTGAAGCTTTCTTT. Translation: CASRGSGTGRTEAFF.

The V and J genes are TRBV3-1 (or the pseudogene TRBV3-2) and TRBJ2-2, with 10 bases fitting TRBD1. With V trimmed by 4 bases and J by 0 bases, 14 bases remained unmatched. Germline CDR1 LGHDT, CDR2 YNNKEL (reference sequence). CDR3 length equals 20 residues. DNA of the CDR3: TGTGCCAGCAGCCCAATCATAATGACAGGGGGCGTCGCGAACACCGGGGAGCTGTTTTTT. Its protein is CASSPIIMTGGVANTGELFF.

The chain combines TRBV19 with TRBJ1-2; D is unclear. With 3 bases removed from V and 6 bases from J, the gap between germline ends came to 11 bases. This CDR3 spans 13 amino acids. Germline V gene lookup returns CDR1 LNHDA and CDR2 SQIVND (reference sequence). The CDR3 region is CASSMPAGHGYTF. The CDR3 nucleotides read TGTGCCAGTAGTATGCCGGCAGGCCATGGCTACACCTTC.

CDR3 in DNA: TGTGCCAGTAGTATTTTGGGGCCCAATCAGCCCCAGCATTTT. Translating gives CASSILGPNQPQHF. The rearrangement uses TRBV19 and TRBJ1-5, with D tentatively TRBD1 (5 bases). The germline CDR1 and CDR2 sequences are LNHDA and SQIVND (reference sequence). The CDR3 is 14 amino acids. V dropped 3 bases and J dropped 3 bases, with 9 bases sitting between them.

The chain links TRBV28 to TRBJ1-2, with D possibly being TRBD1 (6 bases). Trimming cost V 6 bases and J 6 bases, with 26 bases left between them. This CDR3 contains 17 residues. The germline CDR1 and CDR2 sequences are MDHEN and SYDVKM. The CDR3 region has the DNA TGTGCCAGCAGGGGGGGGCTAAGACCCGGGTTCCGTGATGGCTACACCTTC. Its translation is CASRGGLRPGFRDGYTF.

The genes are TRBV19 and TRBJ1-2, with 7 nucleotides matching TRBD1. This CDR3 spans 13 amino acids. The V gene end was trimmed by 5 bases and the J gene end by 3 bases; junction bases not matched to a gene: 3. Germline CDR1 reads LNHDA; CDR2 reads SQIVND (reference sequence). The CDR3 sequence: CASSDTGDYGYTF. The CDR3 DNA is TGTGCCAGTAGTGACACAGGGGACTATGGCTACACCTTC.

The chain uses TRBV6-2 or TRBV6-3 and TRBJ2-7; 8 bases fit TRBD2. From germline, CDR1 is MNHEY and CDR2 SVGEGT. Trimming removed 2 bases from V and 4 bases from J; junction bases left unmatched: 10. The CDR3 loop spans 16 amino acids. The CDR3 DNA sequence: TGTGCCAGCAGTTACGGGGTAGCGGGGTCCGTGTACGAGCAGTACTTC. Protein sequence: CASSYGVAGSVYEQYF.